This TCR beta chain was captured by sequencing in a study of blood T cell repertoires in COVID-19. Study information: T cells, B-cell-depleted T cells, or PBMCs provided the cDNA or gDNA that served as material.

Measured with immunoSEQ multiplex PCR; TCRdb has only the in-frame clones, and not every one. This sample yields about 230,000 clones, of which approximately 85% are seen a single time; about 0.91% belongs to the top ten. This CDR3 is 16 amino acids long. The V gene end was trimmed by 4 bases and the J gene end by 4 bases; junction bases not matched to a gene: 13. Germline V CDR1 and CDR2: SGHRS, YFSETQ. This TCR was sampled from a man aged 35 to 55 with acute or convalescent COVID-19. Sequencing used peripheral blood. The gene calls are TRBV5-1 and TRBJ2-7; 8 nucleotides agree with TRBD2. CDR3 amino acids: CASSPAGGSGVYEQYF. CDR3 bases: TGCGCCAGCAGCCCGGCGGGGGGTAGCGGGGTATACGAGCAGTACTTC.